A selection of T cell receptor beta chains follows, all from one sample in a study of post-analysis software for immune sequencing data. TCRdb recomputed calls from the PCR reads with MiXCR, one row per CDR3 protein. Counted here are some 700,000 distinct CDR3 sequences, more than 50% occurring once; the ten biggest clones make up over 9%. What was sequenced was blood. All receptors derive from a girl aged 2 to 10 with multiple sclerosis. Both conserved end residues are part of each CDR3. The D gene is left open where the match is weak. Size tells how often a clone was seen (once, few, many) or the class of an expanded clone, and some rows leave it out.

>TRBV7-9|few|TRBD2|TRBJ2-1
CASSLGRSGSRYNEQFF
TGTGCCAGCAGCTTAGGGCGGAGCGGGAGCCGGTACAATGAGCAGTTCTTC
>TRBV6-1|-|TRBD1|TRBJ1-1
CASIPDRATEAFF
TGTGCCAGCATTCCGGACAGGGCCACTGAAGCTTTCTTT
>TRBV7-9|-|TRBD1|TRBJ2-1
CASSPYRDRDDEQFF
TGTGCCAGCAGCCCCTACCGGGACAGGGACGATGAGCAGTTCTTC
>TRBV20-1|-|-|TRBJ1-1
CSARGPVGTEAFF
TGCAGTGCTAGGGGCCCTGTCGGCACTGAAGCTTTCTTT
>TRBV20-1|-|TRBD2|TRBJ2-1
CSASGGGGNEQFF
TGCAGTGCTAGTGGCGGGGGAGGGAATGAGCAGTTCTTC
>TRBV2|few|TRBD1|TRBJ2-5
CASSGRDRGYQETQYF
TGTGCCAGCAGTGGGAGAGACAGGGGGTACCAAGAGACCCAGTACTTC
>TRBV10-1|-|-|TRBJ2-3
CASSGGLPETQYF
TGCGCCAGCAGTGGTGGACTGCCCGAGACGCAGTATTTT
>TRBV12-3/TRBV12-4|once|-|TRBJ2-7
CASSLGDIYEQYF
TGTGCCAGCAGTTTAGGAGACATCTACGAGCAGTACTTC
>TRBV20-1|-|-|TRBJ2-3
CSAFVAEGVRTDTQYF
TGCAGTGCTTTCGTGGCCGAGGGAGTCAGGACAGATACGCAGTATTTT
>TRBV6-6|-|-|TRBJ2-3
CASSYGGWSTDTQYF
TGTGCCAGCAGTTACGGCGGGTGGTCTACAGATACGCAGTATTTT
>TRBV20-1|-|TRBD1|TRBJ2-7
CSALARDRTYTYEQYF
TGCAGTGCGCTGGCCCGGGACAGGACTTATACCTACGAGCAGTACTTC
>TRBV12-3/TRBV12-4|few|-|TRBJ1-2
CASSLSGTSGGYTF
TGTGCCAGCAGTTTATCCGGGACCTCAGGCGGCTACACCTTC
>TRBV6-2/TRBV6-3|-|-|TRBJ2-1
CASRGVGGSNEQFF
TGTGCCAGCAGGGGCGTCGGGGGTAGCAATGAGCAGTTCTTC
>TRBV13|-|-|TRBJ2-1
CTSSLSSRYNEQFF
TGTACCAGCAGCTTAAGCTCACGGTACAATGAGCAGTTCTTC
>TRBV27|few|-|TRBJ2-1
CASSFSASYNEQFF
TGTGCCAGCAGTTTCTCCGCCTCCTACAATGAGCAGTTCTTC
>TRBV20-1|-|TRBD2|TRBJ2-5
CSARIGTSVETQYF
TGCAGTGCTAGAATCGGGACTAGCGTGGAGACCCAGTACTTC
>TRBV10-3|-|TRBD1|TRBJ2-5
CAISRGQGGEETQYF
TGTGCCATCAGTCGAGGACAGGGCGGTGAAGAGACCCAGTACTTC
>TRBV7-2|-|-|TRBJ2-1
CASSPRSFNEQFF
TGTGCCAGCAGCCCCCGATCCTTCAATGAGCAGTTCTTC
>TRBV7-9|-|TRBD1|TRBJ1-1
CASSPYRGRGSEAFF
TGTGCCAGCAGCCCATACAGGGGGCGGGGAAGTGAAGCTTTCTTT
>TRBV7-9|-|-|TRBJ1-4
CASSGSLGEKLFF
TGTGCCAGCAGCGGTAGTTTAGGAGAAAAACTGTTTTTT
>TRBV12-3/TRBV12-4|-|-|TRBJ1-2
CASGYPTGINGYTF
TGTGCCAGCGGGTACCCAACAGGGATAAACGGCTACACCTTC
>TRBV18|-|-|TRBJ2-4
CASSPSPAVVQYF
TGTGCCAGCTCACCAAGCCCAGCCGTCGTTCAGTACTTC
>TRBV29-1|-|-|TRBJ2-7
CSVGSYTYEQYF
TGCAGCGTGGGCTCATATACCTACGAGCAGTACTTC
>TRBV27|-|TRBD2|TRBJ2-1
CASSSRLAGASYNEQFF
TGTGCCAGCAGTTCTCGACTAGCGGGAGCCTCCTACAATGAGCAGTTCTTC